One and the same sample provided the 27 T cell receptor beta chains below, sequenced in a study of T cell repertoires in cytomegalovirus infection. These TCRs are of unknown antigen specificity. MiXCR, applied by TCRdb to the reads, yields one record per CDR3 protein. The sample includes 550,000 to 700,000 distinct CDR3 sequences, just under 40% of them seen just once. The material sequenced was cultured PBMCs, taken from culture after CMV antigen stimulation. The receptors derive from a human donor in good health (CMV status not recorded). Some clones in this sample may be carry-over from other donors' samples.

V is TRBV7-6 and J is TRBJ2-1; TRBD2 aligns across 8 bases. The CDR3 contains 17 residues. The germline V gene encodes CDR1 SGHVS and CDR2 FNYEAQ. The trim removed 3 bases at V and 4 bases at J, leaving 11 bases unmatched. The CDR3 DNA sequence: TGTGCCAGCAGCTTGGGGGTACGGGAGGGATATTACAATGAGCAGTTCTTC. Encoded protein: CASSLGVREGYYNEQFF.

This clonotype was counted a few times. The chain employs TRBV7-9 and TRBJ1-1; possibly TRBD1 for D (5 bases). Trimming removed 5 bases at V and 6 bases at J, with 16 bases between. CDR3 length: 14 amino acids. Germline lookup yields CDR1 SEHNR and CDR2 FQNEAQ (reference sequence). CDR3 nucleotide sequence: TGTGCCAGCAGCCCCTCCGCTGGGGACCCTGAAGCTTTCTTT. Amino acid sequence: CASSPSAGDPEAFF.

This clonotype appeared many times. The CDR3 coding sequence is TGTGCCAGCCGCAGAGGTTGGACTGAAGCTTTCTTT. This codes for CASRRGWTEAFF. This rearrangement joins TRBV7-2 to TRBJ1-1; D remains unclear. Trimming stripped 8 bases from V and 5 bases from J, with 12 bases between. The CDR3 is 12 amino acids. Per the germline V gene, CDR1 is SGHTA and CDR2 is FQGNSA.

The CDR3 protein is CAISNGANVLTF. Here the CDR3 DNA reads TGTGCCATCAGCAATGGGGCCAACGTCCTGACTTTC. This chain joins TRBV10-3 and TRBJ2-6; D not certain. Looked up from germline, CDR1 is ENHRY and CDR2 is SYGVKD. V was clipped by 6 bases and J by 3 bases, with 3 bases between them. This CDR3 spans 12 amino acids.

The J gene is TRBJ1-6, the V gene TRBV6-5; D is uncertain. The CDR3 extends over 17 amino acids. Germline CDR1 is MNHEY and CDR2 is SVGAGI. V lost 2 bases and J 7 bases, leaving 18 bases between the germline ends. Written as DNA, the CDR3 is TGTGCCAGCAGTTACACGGACGCCGGTGCCGCGAATTCACCCCTCCACTTT. Its translation: CASSYTDAGAANSPLHF.

V gene TRBV12-3 or TRBV12-4 combines with J gene TRBJ1-1; D not certain. This CDR3 has 14 residues. V was trimmed by 8 bases and J by 2 bases, leaving 15 bases between them. Here the CDR3 reads CASSRVQPNTEAFF. In DNA form, the CDR3 reads TGTGCCAGCTCCAGAGTACAGCCAAACACTGAAGCTTTCTTT.

The rearrangement joins TRBV4-1 to TRBJ2-7; 9 bases agree with TRBD2. Per the germline V gene, CDR1 is MGHRA and CDR2 is YSYEKL. After removal of 3 bases from V and 4 bases from J, the junction contained 4 bases not matched to a gene. The CDR3 loop spans 14 amino acids. The chain's CDR3 is CASSHSSGSYEQYF. The CDR3 DNA is TGCGCCAGCAGCCACAGTAGCGGGAGTTACGAGCAGTACTTC.

The genes are TRBV7-2 and TRBJ2-5, with a possible D match to TRBD2 (5 bases). The germline V gene has CDR1 SGHTA and CDR2 FQGNSA. The V gene lost 7 bases and the J gene lost 4 bases, with 19 bases spanning the gap. This CDR3 comprises 15 residues. The CDR3 sequence is CASNNWRGLGETQYF. The CDR3 DNA reads as TGTGCCAGCAACAACTGGAGAGGGCTCGGAGAGACCCAGTACTTC.

This clonotype occurred a few times. The J gene is TRBJ1-2, the V gene TRBV7-8, with D hard to call. Trimming cost V 5 bases and J 5 bases, with 15 bases left between them. This CDR3 contains 14 residues. Germline CDR1 reads SGHVS; CDR2 reads FQNEAQ. The CDR3 loop reads CASSLGEMGYGYTF. For the CDR3, the DNA is TGTGCCAGCAGCCTTGGGGAAATGGGGTATGGCTACACCTTC.

The rearrangement joins TRBV6-1 to TRBJ1-6; D not resolved. Trimming took 6 bases from V and 8 from J, leaving 11 bases between them. CDR3 length: 13 amino acids. Germline CDR1 reads MNHNS; CDR2 reads SASEGT. In DNA form, the CDR3 reads TGTGCCAGCAGGCGGGCCGTTGATTCACCCCTCCACTTT. Translated, it gives CASRRAVDSPLHF.

The chain recombines TRBV20-1 with TRBJ2-3; TRBD1 is a possible D gene (6 bases). V lost 6 bases, J lost 4 bases, and 20 bases lay in between. CDR1 is DFQATT, CDR2 SNEGSKA, per germline (reference sequence). This CDR3 region has 15 residues. DNA for the CDR3: TGCAGTGCCCGAAGCGGCGCCGCAGGGGCAGATACGCAGTATTTT. As protein: CSARSGAAGADTQYF.

V and J are TRBV12-3 or TRBV12-4 and TRBJ1-1; possibly TRBD1 for D (6 bases). The CDR3 totals 13 residues. Trimming took 8 bases from V and 5 from J, leaving 15 bases between them. The CDR3 DNA is TGTGCCAGCCGACCATCGGACAGAACTGAAGCTTTCTTT. Translation gives CASRPSDRTEAFF.

The gene calls are TRBV7-2 and TRBJ2-1; D ambiguous. The germline V gene has CDR1 SGHTA and CDR2 FQGNSA. The CDR3 extends over 14 amino acids. Trimming shortened V by 0 bases and J by 14 bases, and 17 bases separated the two germline ends. CDR3 sequence reads: CASSLAVSTQSKFF. For the CDR3, the DNA is TGTGCCAGCAGCTTAGCTGTCTCCACTCAAAGTAAGTTCTTC.

This clonotype was detected many times. V gene TRBV7-8 combines with J gene TRBJ2-6, with 8 bases matching TRBD2. The CDR3 covers 17 residues. V trimming: 0 bases; J trimming: 2 bases; junction bases outside the gene matches: 3. Germline V gene lookup returns CDR1 SGHVS and CDR2 FQNEAQ. CDR3 coding DNA: TGTGCCAGCAGCTTAGCCCGGGAGGGGACTGGGGCCAACGTCCTGACTTTC. Translated, it gives CASSLAREGTGANVLTF. Complete variable domain (other parts from reference TRBV7-8 and TRBJ2-6): GAGVSQSPRYKVAKRGQDVALRCDPISGHVSLFWYQQALGQGPEFLTYFQNEAQLDKSGLPSDRFFAERPEGSVSTLKIQRTQQEDSAVYLCASSLAREGTGANVLTFGAGSRLTVL.

The rearrangement joins TRBV7-9 to TRBJ1-4, with D uncertain. Per germline, CDR1 SEHNR and CDR2 FQNEAQ (reference sequence). This CDR3 spans 13 amino acids. V was cut by 5 bases and J by 16 bases, with 20 bases left in between. CDR3 DNA: TGTGCCAGCAGCATCCTCGAGCAAGGGATCCCGTTTTTT. Its protein is CASSILEQGIPFF. Combining the CDR3 with reference TRBV7-9 and TRBJ1-4 gives the whole variable domain DTGVSQNPRHKITKRGQNVTFRCDPISEHNRLYWYRQTLGQGPEFLTYFQNEAQLEKSRLLSDRFSAERPKGSFSTLEIQRTEQGDSAMYLCASSILEQGIPFFGSGTQLSVL.

This clonotype has a handful of counts. The chain employs TRBV29-1 and TRBJ1-1; D possibly corresponds to TRBD1 (5 bases). The length of the CDR3 is 13 residues. Per the germline V gene, CDR1 is SQVTM and CDR2 is ANQGSEA. The V gene lost 3 bases and the J gene lost 0 bases, with 8 bases spanning the gap. CDR3 sequence reads: CSVDRRVNTEAFF. In DNA, the CDR3 is TGCAGCGTTGATCGCAGGGTGAACACTGAAGCTTTCTTT.

The rearrangement joins TRBV6-1 to TRBJ2-3; 7 nucleotides match TRBD1. The germline V gene has CDR1 MNHNS and CDR2 SASEGT. The CDR3 covers 13 residues. The junction had 6 bases not matched to a gene; V was cut back by 4 bases and J by 8 bases. Written as DNA, the CDR3 is TGTGCCAGCAGTGTTTGGGACAGCCCTACGCAGTATTTT. Translating gives CASSVWDSPTQYF.

This chain links TRBV10-3 with TRBJ2-1, with D perhaps TRBD1 or TRBD2 (5 bases each). Germline V lookup: CDR1 ENHRY, CDR2 SYGVKD. Trimming removed 0 bases at V and 6 bases at J, with 9 bases between. The CDR3 contains 14 residues. The CDR3 reads CAISESRDLNEQFF. CDR3 coding DNA: TGTGCCATCAGTGAGTCCCGGGACCTCAATGAGCAGTTCTTC.

This clonotype was found a few times. This chain joins TRBV7-2 and TRBJ2-5, with 7 bases lining up with TRBD2. The CDR3 spans 16 residues. After removal of 3 bases from V and 5 bases from J, the junction contained 12 bases not matched to a gene. Germline loops: CDR1 SGHTA, CDR2 FQGNSA. In nucleotides, the CDR3 is TGTGCCAGCAGCTTGCCTAGCGGAGGGCTGGTTGAGACCCAGTACTTC. Protein: CASSLPSGGLVETQYF. The whole variable domain, remainder taken from reference TRBV7-2 and TRBJ2-5, is GAGVSQSPSNKVTEKGKDVELRCDPISGHTALYWYRQSLGQGLEFLIYFQGNSAPDKSGLPSDRFSAERTGGSVSTLTIQRTQQEDSAVYLCASSLPSGGLVETQYFGPGTRLLVL.

Details on this clonotype: A read error may explain this, as a much larger clone is one base away. The chain carries TRBV7-8 and TRBJ1-1, with D possibly matching TRBD1 (6 bases). Per germline, CDR1 SGHVS and CDR2 FQNEAQ. The CDR3 totals 14 residues. As DNA, the CDR3 is TGTGCCAGCAGCGCTCCCAGGGGCTACACTGGAGCTTTCTTT. Protein sequence: CASSAPRGYTGAFF.

This clonotype has more than one count but fewer than ten. The chain couples TRBV7-8 to TRBJ2-7; the D gene is possibly TRBD2 (6 bases). The CDR3 runs to 15 residues. From germline, CDR1 is SGHVS and CDR2 FQNEAQ. The V end was cut by 5 bases, the J end by 3 bases, with 17 bases between. The CDR3, as DNA: TGTGCCAGCAGCCCCCCGGGGGTTTTGTACTACGAGCAGTACTTC. It encodes CASSPPGVLYYEQYF.

In its sample, this clonotype was seen a few times. V usage is TRBV7-2 and J usage is TRBJ1-4; 7 positions agree with TRBD1. The CDR3 spans 14 residues. Trimming cost V 4 bases and J 10 bases; bases outside gene matches: 9. CDR1 is SGHTA, CDR2 FQGNSA, per germline. The CDR3 DNA reads TGTGCCAGCAGCTCCACAGGGGTGCTTGGAAAACTGTTTTTT. This gives the protein CASSSTGVLGKLFF.

This clonotype came up a few times. The chain uses TRBV12-3 or TRBV12-4 and TRBJ1-5, with no clear D. CDR3 length: 13 residues. The ends were cut back, 4 bases at V and 5 bases at J, with 9 bases in the middle. The CDR3 protein is CASSSDLHQPQHF. The CDR3, as DNA: TGTGCCAGCAGTTCGGACCTTCATCAGCCCCAGCATTTT.

This clonotype has more than one count but fewer than ten. The chain recombines TRBV6-1 with TRBJ2-7; TRBD1 might be the D (5 bases). Trimming shortened V by 1 base and J by 2 bases, and 12 bases separated the two germline ends. From germline, CDR1 is MNHNS and CDR2 SASEGT. This CDR3 spans 15 amino acids. The CDR3 bases are TGTGCCAGCAGTGAAGGGGGCAGGGATGCCTACGAGCAGTACTTC. Amino acids: CASSEGGRDAYEQYF.

The table lists this clonotype with many counts. The chain has TRBV6-1 and TRBJ2-2; the D gene is possibly TRBD2 (6 bases). Trimming cost V 7 bases and J 3 bases, with 9 bases left between them. The CDR3 is 13 residues long. The germline gives CDR1 MNHNS, CDR2 SASEGT. Here the CDR3 DNA reads TGTGCCAGCATCAGGGAGGACACCGGGGAGCTGTTTTTT. It encodes CASIREDTGELFF.

The V gene is TRBV6-6, the J gene TRBJ1-2, with TRBD1 matching 11 bases. The ends lost 6 bases at V and 4 bases at J; junction bases unmatched: 7. In germline, CDR1 is MNHNY, CDR2 SVGAGI (reference sequence). The length of the CDR3 is 15 residues. The CDR3 region is CASRGDRGWFYGYTF. The CDR3 nucleotides read TGTGCCAGCAGGGGGGACAGGGGGTGGTTCTATGGCTACACCTTC.

This clonotype was detected a few times. J is TRBJ1-3 and V is TRBV12-3 or TRBV12-4, with D hard to call. This CDR3 region has 13 residues. The V end lost 6 bases, the J end lost 0 bases, and 6 bases lay between the germline ends. Here the CDR3 reads CASSVNSGNTIYF. The DNA of the CDR3 is TGTGCCAGCAGCGTTAACTCTGGAAACACCATATATTTT.